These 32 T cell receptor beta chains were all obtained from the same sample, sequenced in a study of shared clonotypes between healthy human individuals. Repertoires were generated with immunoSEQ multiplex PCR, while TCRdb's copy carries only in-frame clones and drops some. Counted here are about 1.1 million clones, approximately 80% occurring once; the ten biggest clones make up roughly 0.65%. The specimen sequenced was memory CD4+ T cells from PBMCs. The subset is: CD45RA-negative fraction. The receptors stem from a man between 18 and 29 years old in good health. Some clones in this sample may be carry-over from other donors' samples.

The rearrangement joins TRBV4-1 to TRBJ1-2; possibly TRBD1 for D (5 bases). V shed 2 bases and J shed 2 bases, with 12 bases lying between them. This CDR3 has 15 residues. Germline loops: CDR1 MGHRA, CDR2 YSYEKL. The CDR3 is CASSQPWGDNYGYTF. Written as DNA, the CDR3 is TGCGCCAGCAGCCAACCCTGGGGGGACAACTATGGCTACACCTTC.

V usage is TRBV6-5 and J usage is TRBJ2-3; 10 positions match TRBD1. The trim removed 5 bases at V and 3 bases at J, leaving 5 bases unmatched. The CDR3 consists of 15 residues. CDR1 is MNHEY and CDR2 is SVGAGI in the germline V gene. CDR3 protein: CASSRQGARTDTQYF. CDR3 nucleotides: TGTGCCAGCAGTCGACAGGGGGCGAGGACAGATACGCAGTATTTT.

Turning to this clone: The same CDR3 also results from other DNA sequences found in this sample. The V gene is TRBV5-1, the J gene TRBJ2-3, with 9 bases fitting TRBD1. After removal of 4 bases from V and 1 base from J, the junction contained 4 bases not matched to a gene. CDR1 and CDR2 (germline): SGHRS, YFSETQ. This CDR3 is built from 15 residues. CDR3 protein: CASSLGQGGTDTQYF. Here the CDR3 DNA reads TGCGCCAGCAGCCTGGGACAGGGCGGCACAGATACGCAGTATTTT.

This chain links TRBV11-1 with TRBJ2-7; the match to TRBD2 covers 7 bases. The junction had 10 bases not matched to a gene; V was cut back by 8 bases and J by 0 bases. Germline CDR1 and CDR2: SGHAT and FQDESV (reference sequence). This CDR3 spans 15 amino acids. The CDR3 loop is CASCRGDSNSYEQYF. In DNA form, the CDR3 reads TGTGCCAGCTGTCGGGGGGACTCAAACTCCTACGAGCAGTACTTC.

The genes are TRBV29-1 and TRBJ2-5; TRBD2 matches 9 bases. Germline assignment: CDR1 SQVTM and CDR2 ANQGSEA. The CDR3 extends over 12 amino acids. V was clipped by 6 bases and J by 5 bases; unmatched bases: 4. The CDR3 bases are TGCAGCGTCGCGGGGGGGGACGAGACCCAGTACTTC. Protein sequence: CSVAGGDETQYF.

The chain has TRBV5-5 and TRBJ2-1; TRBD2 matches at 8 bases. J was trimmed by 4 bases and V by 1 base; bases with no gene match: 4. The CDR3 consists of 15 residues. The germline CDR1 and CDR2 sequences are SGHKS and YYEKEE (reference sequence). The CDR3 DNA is TGTGCCAGCAGCTTGTCGGGAGGGGGATACAATGAGCAGTTCTTC. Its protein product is CASSLSGGGYNEQFF. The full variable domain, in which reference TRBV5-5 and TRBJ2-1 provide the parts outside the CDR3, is DAGVTQSPTHLIKTRGQQVTLRCSPISGHKSVSWYQQVLGQGPQFIFQYYEKEERGRGNFPDRFSARQFPNYSSELNVNALLLGDSALYLCASSLSGGGYNEQFFGPGTRLTVL.

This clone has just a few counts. CDR3 sequence (DNA): TGTGCCAGCAGCTCAACCTTCTACGAGCAGTACTTC. Amino acid sequence: CASSSTFYEQYF. This chain links TRBV5-5 with TRBJ2-7; D is ambiguous. Germline CDR1 SGHKS, CDR2 YYEKEE (reference sequence). The CDR3 runs to 12 residues. Trimming removed 3 bases from V and 3 bases from J, with 7 bases in between.

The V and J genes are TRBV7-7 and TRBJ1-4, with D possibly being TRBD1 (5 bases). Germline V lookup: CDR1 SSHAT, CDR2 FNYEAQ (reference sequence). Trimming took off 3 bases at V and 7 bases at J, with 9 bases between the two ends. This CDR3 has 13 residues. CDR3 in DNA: TGTGCCAGCAGCTTGGTCGGGGGTGAAAAACTGTTTTTT. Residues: CASSLVGGEKLFF.

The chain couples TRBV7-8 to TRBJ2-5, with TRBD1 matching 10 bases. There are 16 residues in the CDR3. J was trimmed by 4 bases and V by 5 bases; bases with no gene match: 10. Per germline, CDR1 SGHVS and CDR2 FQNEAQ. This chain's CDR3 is CASSQTRDRGLETQYF. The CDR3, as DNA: TGTGCCAGCAGCCAGACCCGGGACAGGGGTCTAGAGACCCAGTACTTC. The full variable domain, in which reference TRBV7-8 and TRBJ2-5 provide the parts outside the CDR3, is GAGVSQSPRYKVAKRGQDVALRCDPISGHVSLFWYQQALGQGPEFLTYFQNEAQLDKSGLPSDRFFAERPEGSVSTLKIQRTQQEDSAVYLCASSQTRDRGLETQYFGPGTRLLVL.

The DNA of the CDR3 is TGTGCCAGCAGCGGACCGGGACTAGATGTTTCCGGGGAGCTGTTTTTT. Protein product: CASSGPGLDVSGELFF. This chain joins TRBV7-8 and TRBJ2-2, with 8 nucleotides matching TRBD2. The germline gives CDR1 SGHVS, CDR2 FQNEAQ. The CDR3 totals 16 residues. Trimming at V came to 5 bases and at J to 6 bases, leaving 11 bases not matched to a gene.

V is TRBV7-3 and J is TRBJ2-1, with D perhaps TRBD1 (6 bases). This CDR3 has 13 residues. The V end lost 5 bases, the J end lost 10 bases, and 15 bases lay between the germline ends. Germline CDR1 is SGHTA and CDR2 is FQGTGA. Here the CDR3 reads CASSRTVLREQFF. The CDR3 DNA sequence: TGTGCCAGCAGCCGGACAGTCCTCAGGGAGCAGTTCTTC.

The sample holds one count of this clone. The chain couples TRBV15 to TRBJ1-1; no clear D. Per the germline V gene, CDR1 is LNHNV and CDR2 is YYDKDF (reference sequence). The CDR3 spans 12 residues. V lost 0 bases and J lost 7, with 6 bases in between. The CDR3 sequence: CATSRDSREAFF. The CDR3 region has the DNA TGTGCCACCAGCAGAGATAGCCGTGAAGCTTTCTTT.

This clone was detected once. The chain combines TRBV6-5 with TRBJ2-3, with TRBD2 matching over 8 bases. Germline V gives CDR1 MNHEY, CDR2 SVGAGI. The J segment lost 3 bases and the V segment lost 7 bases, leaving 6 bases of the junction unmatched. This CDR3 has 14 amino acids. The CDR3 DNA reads TGTGCCAGCACAAGAGCGGGAGAGACAGATACGCAGTATTTT. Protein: CASTRAGETDTQYF.

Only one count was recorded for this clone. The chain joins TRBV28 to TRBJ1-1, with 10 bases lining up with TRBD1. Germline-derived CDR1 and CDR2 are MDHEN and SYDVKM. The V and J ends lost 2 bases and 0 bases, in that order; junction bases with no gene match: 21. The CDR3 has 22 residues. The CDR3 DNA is TGTGCCAGCAGTTTACATCCCCTACCCTGGACAGGGGGACTCTACATGAACACTGAAGCTTTCTTT. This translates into CASSLHPLPWTGGLYMNTEAFF.

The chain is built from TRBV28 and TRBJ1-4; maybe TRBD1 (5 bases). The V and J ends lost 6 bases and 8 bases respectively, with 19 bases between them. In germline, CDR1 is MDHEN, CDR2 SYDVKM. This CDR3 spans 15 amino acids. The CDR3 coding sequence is TGTGCCAGCAGAGGCGGGGCGGGGGATCGAGAAAAACTGTTTTTT. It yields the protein CASRGGAGDREKLFF.

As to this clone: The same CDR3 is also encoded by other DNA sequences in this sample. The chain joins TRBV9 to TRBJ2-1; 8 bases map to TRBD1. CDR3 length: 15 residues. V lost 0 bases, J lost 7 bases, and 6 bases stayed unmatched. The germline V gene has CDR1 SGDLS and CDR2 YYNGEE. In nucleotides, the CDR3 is TGTGCCAGCAGCGTAGGGGGGACAGGTGGAAATGAGCAGTTCTTC. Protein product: CASSVGGTGGNEQFF.

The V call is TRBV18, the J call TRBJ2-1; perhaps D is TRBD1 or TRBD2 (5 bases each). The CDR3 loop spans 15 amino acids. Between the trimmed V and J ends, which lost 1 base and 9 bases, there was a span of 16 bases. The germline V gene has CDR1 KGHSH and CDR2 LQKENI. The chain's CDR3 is CASSPRAGTSSEQFF. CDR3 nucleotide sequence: TGTGCCAGCTCACCACGGGCCGGGACCTCAAGTGAGCAGTTCTTC.

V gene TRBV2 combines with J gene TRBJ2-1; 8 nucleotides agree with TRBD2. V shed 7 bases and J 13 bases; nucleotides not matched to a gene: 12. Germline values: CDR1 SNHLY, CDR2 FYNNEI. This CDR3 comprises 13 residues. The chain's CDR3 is CASNQRERVRQFF. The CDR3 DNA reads TGTGCCAGCAACCAGCGGGAGAGAGTAAGACAGTTCTTC.

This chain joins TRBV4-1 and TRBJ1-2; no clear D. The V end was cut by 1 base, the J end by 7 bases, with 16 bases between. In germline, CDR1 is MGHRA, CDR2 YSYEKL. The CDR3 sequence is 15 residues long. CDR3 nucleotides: TGCGCCAGCAGCCAAGTGGAGGTCGGAACGGGTGGCTACACCTTC. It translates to CASSQVEVGTGGYTF.

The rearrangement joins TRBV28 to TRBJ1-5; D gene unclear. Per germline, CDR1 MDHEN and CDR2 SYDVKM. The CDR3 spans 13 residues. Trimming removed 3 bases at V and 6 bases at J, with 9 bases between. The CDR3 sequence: CASSFGVSQPQHF. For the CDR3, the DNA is TGTGCCAGCAGTTTTGGGGTTAGTCAGCCCCAGCATTTT.

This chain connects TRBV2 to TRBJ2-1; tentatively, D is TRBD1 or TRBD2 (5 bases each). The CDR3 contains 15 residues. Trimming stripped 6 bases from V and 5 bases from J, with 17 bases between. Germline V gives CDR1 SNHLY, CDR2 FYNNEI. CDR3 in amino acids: CASSRTRDGNNEQFF. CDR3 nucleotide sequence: TGTGCCAGCAGCCGAACCCGGGACGGAAACAATGAGCAGTTCTTC.

The CDR3 sequence: CASSQDSTGGLPLEQYF. The CDR3 region has the DNA TGTGCCAGCAGCCAAGATTCGACAGGGGGTCTCCCCCTCGAGCAGTACTTC. The chain combines TRBV4-2 with TRBJ2-7, with 9 bases identical to TRBD1. This CDR3 has 17 residues. Germline CDR1 reads LGHNA; CDR2 reads YNFKEQ. The V segment lost 0 bases and the J segment 6 bases; nucleotides outside the gene matches: 12.

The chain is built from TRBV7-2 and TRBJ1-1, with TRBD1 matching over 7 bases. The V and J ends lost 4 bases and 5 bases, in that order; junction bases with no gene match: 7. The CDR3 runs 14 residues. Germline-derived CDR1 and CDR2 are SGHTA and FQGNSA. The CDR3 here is CASSSSTGETEAFF. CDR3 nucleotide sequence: TGTGCCAGCAGCTCGTCAACAGGGGAAACTGAAGCTTTCTTT.

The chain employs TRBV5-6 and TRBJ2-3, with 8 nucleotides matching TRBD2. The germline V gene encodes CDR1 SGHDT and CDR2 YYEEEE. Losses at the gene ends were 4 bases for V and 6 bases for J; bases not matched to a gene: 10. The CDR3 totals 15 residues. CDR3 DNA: TGTGCCAGCAGCCGCCGAGCGGGAGCGGTCGATACGCAGTATTTT. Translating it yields CASSRRAGAVDTQYF.

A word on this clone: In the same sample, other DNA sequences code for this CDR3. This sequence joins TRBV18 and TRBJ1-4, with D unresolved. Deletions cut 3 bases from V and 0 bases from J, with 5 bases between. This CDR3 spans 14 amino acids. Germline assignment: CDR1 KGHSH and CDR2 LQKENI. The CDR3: CASSPAATNEKLFF. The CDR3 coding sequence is TGTGCCAGCTCACCGGCTGCAACTAATGAAAAACTGTTTTTT. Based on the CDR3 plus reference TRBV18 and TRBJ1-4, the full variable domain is NAGVMQNPRHLVRRRGQEARLRCSPMKGHSHVYWYRQLPEEGLKFMVYLQKENIIDESGMPKERFSAEFPKEGPSILRIQQVVRGDSAAYFCASSPAATNEKLFFGSGTQLSVL.

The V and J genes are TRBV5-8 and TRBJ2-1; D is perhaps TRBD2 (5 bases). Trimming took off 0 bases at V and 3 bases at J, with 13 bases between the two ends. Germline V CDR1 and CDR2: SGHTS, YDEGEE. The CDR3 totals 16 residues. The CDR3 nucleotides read TGTGCCAGCAGCTTGGATGCCCTAGCAGACTACAATGAGCAGTTCTTC. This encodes CASSLDALADYNEQFF.

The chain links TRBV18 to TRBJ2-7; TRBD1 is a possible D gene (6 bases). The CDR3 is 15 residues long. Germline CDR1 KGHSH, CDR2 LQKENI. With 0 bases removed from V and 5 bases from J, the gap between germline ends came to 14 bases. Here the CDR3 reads CASSPPRTAPDEQYF. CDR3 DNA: TGTGCCAGCTCACCACCGCGGACAGCCCCGGACGAGCAGTACTTC. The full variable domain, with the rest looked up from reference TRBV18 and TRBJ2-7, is NAGVMQNPRHLVRRRGQEARLRCSPMKGHSHVYWYRQLPEEGLKFMVYLQKENIIDESGMPKERFSAEFPKEGPSILRIQQVVRGDSAAYFCASSPPRTAPDEQYFGPGTRLTVT.

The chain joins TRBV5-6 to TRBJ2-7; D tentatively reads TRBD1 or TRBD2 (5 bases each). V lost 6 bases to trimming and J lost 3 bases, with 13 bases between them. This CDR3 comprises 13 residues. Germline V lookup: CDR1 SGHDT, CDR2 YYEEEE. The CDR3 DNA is TGTGCCAGCACATCCGGGACCCACTACGAGCAGTACTTC. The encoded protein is CASTSGTHYEQYF.

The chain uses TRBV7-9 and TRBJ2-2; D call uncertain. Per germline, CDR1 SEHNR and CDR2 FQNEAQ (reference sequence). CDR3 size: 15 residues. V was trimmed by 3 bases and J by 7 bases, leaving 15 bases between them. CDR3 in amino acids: CASSFAKGTGGELFF. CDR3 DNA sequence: TGTGCCAGCAGCTTTGCCAAGGGTACCGGCGGGGAGCTGTTTTTT. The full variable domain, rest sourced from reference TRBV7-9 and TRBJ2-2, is DTGVSQNPRHKITKRGQNVTFRCDPISEHNRLYWYRQTLGQGPEFLTYFQNEAQLEKSRLLSDRFSAERPKGSFSTLEIQRTEQGDSAMYLCASSFAKGTGGELFFGEGSRLTVL.

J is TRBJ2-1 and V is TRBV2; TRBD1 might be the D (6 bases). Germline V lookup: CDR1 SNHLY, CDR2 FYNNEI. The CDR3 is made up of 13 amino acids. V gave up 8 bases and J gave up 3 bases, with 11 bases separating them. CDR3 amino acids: CASFRDIYNEQFF. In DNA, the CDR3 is TGTGCCAGCTTCCGGGACATCTACAATGAGCAGTTCTTC.

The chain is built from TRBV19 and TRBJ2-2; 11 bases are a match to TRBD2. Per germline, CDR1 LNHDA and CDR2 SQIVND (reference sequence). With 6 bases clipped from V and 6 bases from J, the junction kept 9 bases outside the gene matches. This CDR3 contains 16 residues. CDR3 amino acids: CASSQTLAGAAGELFF. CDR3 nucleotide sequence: TGTGCCAGTAGCCAAACACTAGCGGGAGCGGCCGGGGAGCTGTTTTTT.

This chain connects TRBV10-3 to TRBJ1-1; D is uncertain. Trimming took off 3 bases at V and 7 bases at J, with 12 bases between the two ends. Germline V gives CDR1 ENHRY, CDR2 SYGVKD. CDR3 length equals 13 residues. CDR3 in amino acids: CAISDGISLEAFF. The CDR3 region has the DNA TGTGCCATCAGTGACGGAATATCCCTTGAAGCTTTCTTT.